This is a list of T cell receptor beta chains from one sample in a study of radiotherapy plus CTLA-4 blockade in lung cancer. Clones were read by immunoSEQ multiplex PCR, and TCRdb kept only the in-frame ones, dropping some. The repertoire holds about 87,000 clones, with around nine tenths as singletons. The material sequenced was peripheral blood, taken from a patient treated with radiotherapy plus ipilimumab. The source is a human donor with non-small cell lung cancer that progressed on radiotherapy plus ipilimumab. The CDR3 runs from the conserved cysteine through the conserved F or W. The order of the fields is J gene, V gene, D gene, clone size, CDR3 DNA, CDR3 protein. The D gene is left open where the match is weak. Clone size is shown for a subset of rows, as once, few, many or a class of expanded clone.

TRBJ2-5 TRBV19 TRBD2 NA TGTGCCAGTAGTAAACTAGCGGGGGGCTACCAAGAGACCCAGTACTTC CASSKLAGGYQETQYF
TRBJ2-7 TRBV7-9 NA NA TGTGCCAGCAGTTACAGGGCCGGAGCCTCCTACGAGCAGTACTTC CASSYRAGASYEQYF
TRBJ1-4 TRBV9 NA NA TGTGCCAGCAGCGTAGGGGTCAGCCAAAATGAAAAACTGTTTTTT CASSVGVSQNEKLFF
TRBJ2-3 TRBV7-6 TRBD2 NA TGTGCCAGCAGCTTAAGGCCGCTAGCGGGAGGGCTAGATACGCAGTATTTT CASSLRPLAGGLDTQYF
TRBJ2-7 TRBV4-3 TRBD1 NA TGCGCCAGCAGCCAAGTAGGCGGGACAGGGGCCTACGAGCAGTACTTC CASSQVGGTGAYEQYF
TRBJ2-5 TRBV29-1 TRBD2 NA TGCAGCGTTGACGGGCGGGGGGGCCCTAGGGAGACCCAGTACTTC CSVDGRGGPRETQYF
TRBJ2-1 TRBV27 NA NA TGTGCCAGCAGTCAATCCGGGACAAAGCAGTTCTTC CASSQSGTKQFF
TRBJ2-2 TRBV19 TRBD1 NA TGTGCCAGTAGTAGGGGACAGGGTCTCCCCGGGGAGCTGTTTTTT CASSRGQGLPGELFF
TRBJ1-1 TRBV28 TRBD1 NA TGTGCCAGCAGTTTCACAGGGGGCGGGACTGAAGCTTTCTTT CASSFTGGGTEAFF
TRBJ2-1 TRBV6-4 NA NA TGTGCCAGCAGTCCCGGGACCAGCTCCTACAATGAGCAGTTCTTC CASSPGTSSYNEQFF
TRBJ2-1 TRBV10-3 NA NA TGTGCCATCAGGGGGGACATGCAATACAATGAGCAGTTCTTC CAIRGDMQYNEQFF
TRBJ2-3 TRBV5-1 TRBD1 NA TGCGCCAGCAGCCCGGGACAGATCACAGATACGCAGTATTTT CASSPGQITDTQYF
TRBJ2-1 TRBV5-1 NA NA TGCGCCAGCAGCTTGGTGTCAGGGATGTTTGCCTACAATGAGCAGTTCTTC CASSLVSGMFAYNEQFF
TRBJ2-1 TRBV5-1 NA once TGCGCCAGCAGCTTGGCCCTCGACAAGTCCTACAATGAGCAGTTCTTC CASSLALDKSYNEQFF
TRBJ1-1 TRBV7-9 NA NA TGTGCCAGCAGCTTCCCCGGGAGGGGAGACACTGAAGCTTTCTTT CASSFPGRGDTEAFF
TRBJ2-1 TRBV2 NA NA TGTGCCAGCAGTGACCCGGGGACCGTTAGGGGCGATGAGCAGTTCTTC CASSDPGTVRGDEQFF
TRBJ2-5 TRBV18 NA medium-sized TGTGCCAGCTCACCAGCTAGTCCTAGCGAGCAACAAGAGACCCAGTACTTC CASSPASPSEQQETQYF
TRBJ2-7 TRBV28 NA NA TGTGCCAGCAGTTATGGGGTAGGGTACGAGCAGTACTTC CASSYGVGYEQYF
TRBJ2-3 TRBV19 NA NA TGTGCCAGTCCACGGAGGCCCCCGAGGTGGAATACGCAGTATTTT CASPRRPPRWNTQYF
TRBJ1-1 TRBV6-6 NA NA TGTGCCGGCAGTTACGTGGACGCTGAAGCTTTCTTT CAGSYVDAEAFF
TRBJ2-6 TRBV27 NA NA TGTGCCAGCAGTTTAGTTGGGGCCAACGTCCTGACTTTC CASSLVGANVLTF
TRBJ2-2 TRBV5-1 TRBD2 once TGCGCCAGCAGCTTGCGAGTAGCGGGAGAGGTAACCGGGGAGCTGTTTTTT CASSLRVAGEVTGELFF
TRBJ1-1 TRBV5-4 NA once TGTGCCAGCAGCTTGGGGGAGAGTACTGAAGCTTTCTTT CASSLGESTEAFF
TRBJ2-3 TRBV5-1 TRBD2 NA TGCGCCAGCAGCGTGGGAGGGATCAGCGGAGATACGCAGTATTTT CASSVGGISGDTQYF
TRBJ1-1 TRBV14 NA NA TGTGCCAGCAGCCGAACTCAGGTGAGAACTGAAGCTTTCTTT CASSRTQVRTEAFF
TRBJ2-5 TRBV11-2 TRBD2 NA TGTGCCAGCAGCTTGGTCAGCGGGAGACAGGAGACCCAGTACTTC CASSLVSGRQETQYF
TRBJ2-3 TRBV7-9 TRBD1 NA TGTGCCAGCAGCGCTCAGGGGGTCAGGGCTAGCACAGATACGCAGTATTTT CASSAQGVRASTDTQYF
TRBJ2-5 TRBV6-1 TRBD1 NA TGTGCCAGCAGGGCCGGGACAGGGGAAAAAGAGACCCAGTACTTC CASRAGTGEKETQYF
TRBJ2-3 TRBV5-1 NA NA TGCGCCAGCAGCTTGGGGATGAGTGGGGGTAACACAGATACGCAGTATTTT CASSLGMSGGNTDTQYF
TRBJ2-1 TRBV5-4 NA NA TGTGCCAGCAGCTTGGATGCGCCTCTTGAGTTCTTC CASSLDAPLEFF
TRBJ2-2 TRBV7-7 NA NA TGTGCTAGCAGCTTAGGGGACACCGGGGAGCTGTTTTTT CASSLGDTGELFF
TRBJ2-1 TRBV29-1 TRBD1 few TGCAGCGCCGGACAGGGGACTCTGGGTGAGCAGTTCTTC CSAGQGTLGEQFF
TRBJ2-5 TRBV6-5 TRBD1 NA TGTGCCAGCAGTTACCCCGGGACAGGGGAGACCCAGTACTTC CASSYPGTGETQYF
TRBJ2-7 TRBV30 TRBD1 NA TGTGTCCTGGAAAGTCAGGGGGCCTACGAGCAGTACTTC CVLESQGAYEQYF
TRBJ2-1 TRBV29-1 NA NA TGCAGCGTTGGGGCAGATAGGAATAAGTTCTTC CSVGADRNKFF
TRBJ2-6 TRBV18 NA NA TGTGCCAGCTCGCCACAGGGTTTAAACTCTGGGGCCAACGTCCTGACTTTC CASSPQGLNSGANVLTF
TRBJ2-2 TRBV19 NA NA TGTGCCAGTAGTATAGATCCTATCTTGGAGCACCTGAACACCGGGGAGCTGTTTTTT CASSIDPILEHLNTGELFF
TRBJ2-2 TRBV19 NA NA TGTGCCACAACAGAGGGGGGAAACACCGGGGAGCTGTTTTTT CATTEGGNTGELFF
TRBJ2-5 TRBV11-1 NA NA TGTGCCAGCAGCTACCGCCCAGTCTACCAAGAGACCCAGTACTTC CASSYRPVYQETQYF
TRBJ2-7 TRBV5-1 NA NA TGCGCCAGCAGCTTAGAGGGAGGTGGCTACGAGCAGTACTTC CASSLEGGGYEQYF
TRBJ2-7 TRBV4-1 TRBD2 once TGCGCCAGCAGCCTCGTAGCGGGAGTAGGGTACGAGCAGTACTTC CASSLVAGVGYEQYF
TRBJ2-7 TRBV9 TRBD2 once TGTGCCAGCAGCGTAGGAGGGACTAGTAACGACGAGCAGTACTTC CASSVGGTSNDEQYF
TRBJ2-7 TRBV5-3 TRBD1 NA TGTGCCAGAAGCTTGGCCCCCCTACGGGCAGGGGGCAAATCCTACGAGCAGTACTTC CARSLAPLRAGGKSYEQYF
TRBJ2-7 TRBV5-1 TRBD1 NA TGCGCCAGCAGCTTGGCGACAGGGGGTTCCTACGAGCAGTACTTC CASSLATGGSYEQYF
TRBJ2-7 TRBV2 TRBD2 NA TGTGCCAGCAGTGAAAGCCGACTAGCGGGGGGTTACGAGCAGTACTTC CASSESRLAGGYEQYF
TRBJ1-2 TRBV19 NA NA TGTGCCAGTAGTATTGGCCTACGACCGAGATCTAACTATGGCTACACCTTC CASSIGLRPRSNYGYTF
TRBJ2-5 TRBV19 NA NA TGTGCCAGTAGTCCGCAGGGAGAGACCCAGTACTTC CASSPQGETQYF
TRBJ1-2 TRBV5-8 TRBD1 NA TGTGCCAGCAGCCAACCCGGCAGGGGGATGCGGGGCTACACCTTC CASSQPGRGMRGYTF
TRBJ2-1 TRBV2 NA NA TGTGCCAGCATGAGGGGAAGCTCCTACAATGAGCAGTTCTTC CASMRGSSYNEQFF
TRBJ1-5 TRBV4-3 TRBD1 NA TGCGCCAGCAGCCAAGTCGGGACAGGTAGCAATCAGCCCCAGCATTTT CASSQVGTGSNQPQHF
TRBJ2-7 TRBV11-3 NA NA TGTGCCAGCAGCTGGACGGTGAACTACGAGCAGTACTTC CASSWTVNYEQYF
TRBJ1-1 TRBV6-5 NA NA TGTGCCAGCACCCGCCCCGGGGGTACTGAAGCTTTCTTT CASTRPGGTEAFF
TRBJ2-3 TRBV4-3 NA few TGCGCCAGCAGCCAAGGCAGGGCGATGACGGCAGATACGCAGTATTTT CASSQGRAMTADTQYF
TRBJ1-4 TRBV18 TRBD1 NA TGTGCCAGCTCACCCGGGACAGGGGATAATGAAAAACTGTTTTTT CASSPGTGDNEKLFF
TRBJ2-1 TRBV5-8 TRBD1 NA TGTGCCAGCAGCTTTTGGGGAGACAGGGCAACAGACAATGAGCAGTTCTTC CASSFWGDRATDNEQFF
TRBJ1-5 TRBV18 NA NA TGTGCCAGCTCACCACAGAGGCATAGCAATCAGCCCCAGCATTTT CASSPQRHSNQPQHF